The clone carrying this TCR beta chain was seen at least ten times. The data were obtained in a study of Graves' ophthalmopathy and Graves' hyperthyroidism. Transcripts of RNA were the source for amplifying TCR beta CDR3 regions. Amplification began with first-round RT-PCR using HTBI primers, then second-round multiplex PCR was performed. Each CDR3 protein is one row after TCRdb ran MiXCR on the multiplex PCR reads. This table has about 500,000 distinct CDR3 sequences, approximately 15% appearing once. With a duration under 3 months, ophthalmopathy in the donors showed moderate-to-severe activity, CAS ≥3 and NOSPECS ≥4. PBMCs stemmed from under 11 ml of fresh peripheral blood. Germline lookup yields CDR1 SGHRS and CDR2 YFSETQ. The CDR3 extends over 13 amino acids. V lost 4 bases to trimming and J lost 5 bases; unmatched junction nucleotides: 5.

The chain is built from TRBV5-1 and TRBJ2-5; 7 nucleotides agree with TRBD1. This TCR was recovered from a woman in her 30s with Graves' ophthalmopathy. The sample consisted of blood. CDR3 nucleotides: TGCGCCAGCAGCCCTGGACAGGCTGAGACCCAGTACTTC. This gives the protein CASSPGQAETQYF.